The 21 T cell receptor beta chains listed next were all sequenced from one sample in a study of blood T cell repertoires in COVID-19. Sequenced by immunoSEQ multiplex PCR; TCRdb stores in-frame clones only, minus some. The sample carries fewer than 350,000 clones, 81% recorded once. Sequenced sample: peripheral blood. The receptors were sampled from a woman aged 55-70 years with active or convalescent COVID-19.

Regarding this clone: A much larger clone differs from this one at a single base, so this may be a read error. The chain links TRBV27 to TRBJ1-2, with 10 positions matching TRBD1. Germline lookup yields CDR1 MNHEY and CDR2 SMNVEV (reference sequence). The junction had 3 bases not matched to a gene; V was cut back by 6 bases and J by 5 bases. The CDR3 runs to 13 residues. The DNA of the CDR3 is TGTGCCAGCAGCCCGGGACAGGGGTATGGCTACACCTTC. Its translation: CASSPGQGYGYTF.

The CDR3 DNA is TGCGCCAGCAGCATAGTGGGCCGATACACTGAAGCTTTCTTT. Encoded protein: CASSIVGRYTEAFF. This chain links TRBV5-1 with TRBJ1-1, with no clear D. Trimming cost V 4 bases and J 3 bases, with 13 bases left between them. The CDR3 totals 14 residues. Germline values: CDR1 SGHRS, CDR2 YFSETQ.

The chain carries TRBV4-1 and TRBJ2-7; 10 bases map to TRBD2. CDR1 MGHRA and CDR2 YSYEKL come from the germline V gene. This CDR3 has 15 amino acids. The ends lost 2 bases at V and 2 bases at J; junction bases unmatched: 3. CDR3 amino acids: CASSQTSGAPYEQYF. The CDR3 DNA follows: TGCGCCAGCAGCCAAACTAGCGGGGCCCCCTACGAGCAGTACTTC.

The chain joins TRBV12-3 or TRBV12-4 to TRBJ1-1; D is uncertain. The ends were cut back, 0 bases at V and 9 bases at J, with 11 bases in the middle. CDR3 length: 13 residues. The CDR3, as DNA: TGTGCCAGCAGTTTAGCTAATCGGTACCAAGCTTTCTTT. It translates to CASSLANRYQAFF.

The gene calls are TRBV7-9 and TRBJ2-2, with D perhaps matching TRBD1 (6 bases). Trimming removed 2 bases from V and 2 bases from J, with 9 bases in between. Germline CDR1 reads SEHNR; CDR2 reads FQNEAQ (reference sequence). The CDR3 extends over 15 amino acids. The CDR3 coding sequence is TGTGCCAGCAGCTTAAACAGGGCAAACACCGGGGAGCTGTTTTTT. Translation: CASSLNRANTGELFF.

On this clone: The same CDR3 arises from other DNA sequences in this sample as well. The chain joins TRBV20-1 to TRBJ2-7; D uncertain. The CDR3 length is 11 residues. V shed 2 bases and J shed 5 bases, with 7 bases lying between them. Germline lookup yields CDR1 DFQATT and CDR2 SNEGSKA (reference sequence). CDR3 bases: TGCAGTGCTAGAAGTGGCCACGAGCAGTACTTC. Its protein is CSARSGHEQYF.

In its sample, this clone was seen once. This same CDR3 is encoded by further DNA sequences in the sample. This chain uses TRBV5-1 with TRBJ2-1; D is possibly TRBD1 (6 bases). This CDR3 spans 15 amino acids. Between the trimmed V and J ends, which lost 3 bases and 0 bases, there was a span of 10 bases. Germline V gene sequence: CDR1 SGHRS, CDR2 YFSETQ. The CDR3 reads CASSSGQSSYNEQFF. The CDR3, as DNA: TGCGCCAGCAGCTCCGGACAGAGCTCCTACAATGAGCAGTTCTTC. Combining the CDR3 with reference TRBV5-1 and TRBJ2-1 gives the whole variable domain KAGVTQTPRYLIKTRGQQVTLSCSPISGHRSVSWYQQTPGQGLQFLFEYFSETQRNKGNFPGRFSGRQFSNSRSEMNVSTLELGDSALYLCASSSGQSSYNEQFFGPGTRLTVL.

The chain is built from TRBV9 and TRBJ2-3, with 10 bases matching TRBD2. Germline lookup yields CDR1 SGDLS and CDR2 YYNGEE. J was trimmed by 0 bases and V by 4 bases; bases with no gene match: 14. The CDR3 contains 19 residues. The CDR3 nucleotides read TGTGCCAGCAGCCCAAGGGCAACTAGCGGGGCCCCTAGCACAGATACGCAGTATTTT. This translates into CASSPRATSGAPSTDTQYF.

This chain joins TRBV7-2 and TRBJ2-5; 16 positions match TRBD2. CDR1 and CDR2 (germline): SGHTA, FQGNSA. This CDR3 has 17 residues. V was pared by 5 bases and J by 7 bases, with 10 bases of the junction left unmatched. The CDR3 loop reads CASSPFGTSGGVGTQYF. CDR3 sequence (DNA): TGTGCCAGCAGCCCGTTCGGGACTAGCGGGGGGGTGGGGACCCAGTACTTC.

The chain links TRBV6-5 to TRBJ1-3; 8 nucleotides agree with TRBD1. This CDR3 comprises 14 residues. The V segment lost 5 bases and the J segment 2 bases; nucleotides outside the gene matches: 2. Germline assignment: CDR1 MNHEY and CDR2 SVGAGI. The CDR3 DNA follows: TGTGCCAGCAGTCGGACAGGGACTGGAAACACCATATATTTT. Its translation: CASSRTGTGNTIYF.

In DNA, the CDR3 is TGTGCCAGCAGATTGACTAGCGGGGACCAAGAGACCCAGTACTTC. It codes for CASRLTSGDQETQYF. The rearrangement uses TRBV7-3 and TRBJ2-5, with TRBD2 matching over 11 bases. The CDR3 runs 15 residues. Trimming removed 6 bases from V and 0 bases from J; junction bases left unmatched: 3. Germline V CDR1 and CDR2: SGHTA, FQGTGA.

The chain has TRBV5-1 and TRBJ2-5, with 7 bases matching TRBD1. Germline CDR1 is SGHRS and CDR2 is YFSETQ. The CDR3 contains 16 residues. With 0 bases clipped from V and 5 bases from J, the junction kept 10 bases outside the gene matches. CDR3 residues: CASSLGSTGLGETQYF. The CDR3 coding sequence is TGCGCCAGCAGCTTGGGCTCGACAGGGTTGGGGGAGACCCAGTACTTC.

This clone was seen only a few times. V gene TRBV3-1 (or the pseudogene TRBV3-2) combines with J gene TRBJ2-1; 7 bases line up with TRBD2. Germline lookup yields CDR1 LGHDT and CDR2 YNNKEL (reference sequence). The CDR3 is 17 residues long. V shed 0 bases, J shed 5 bases, and the junction held 10 bases outside the gene matches. CDR3 in amino acids: CASSQEATGGGHNEQFF. CDR3 in DNA: TGTGCCAGCAGCCAAGAGGCAACTGGCGGGGGACACAATGAGCAGTTCTTC.

The rearrangement uses TRBV7-9 and TRBJ2-3, with TRBD2 matching over 10 bases. V lost 5 bases to trimming and J lost 4 bases; unmatched junction nucleotides: 9. CDR1 and CDR2 (germline): SEHNR, FQNEAQ (reference sequence). The CDR3 has 16 amino acids. The DNA of the CDR3 is TGTGCCAGCAGCAAGTCAAGCGGGGGGGCCGCAGATACGCAGTATTTT. Translated: CASSKSSGGAADTQYF.

The chain employs TRBV7-2 and TRBJ1-1; D remains unclear. Trimming cost V 4 bases and J 10 bases, with 28 bases left between them. This CDR3 spans 17 amino acids. The germline CDR1 and CDR2 sequences are SGHTA and FQGNSA. This chain's CDR3 is CASSSGWNRPPDTRAFF. The DNA of the CDR3 is TGTGCCAGCAGCTCTGGGTGGAATCGGCCACCCGACACTCGAGCTTTCTTT.

This clone occurred a few times. The genes are TRBV7-8 and TRBJ1-2, with a possible D match to TRBD1 (6 bases). CDR1 and CDR2 from the germline V gene are SGHVS and FQNEAQ. The CDR3 is 14 amino acids. V was pared by 5 bases and J by 7 bases, with 17 bases between. The CDR3 region is CASSLRQARAGYTF. In DNA form, the CDR3 reads TGTGCCAGCAGCCTTCGACAGGCGCGAGCTGGCTACACCTTC. Full variable domain (remainder filled in from reference TRBV7-8 and TRBJ1-2): GAGVSQSPRYKVAKRGQDVALRCDPISGHVSLFWYQQALGQGPEFLTYFQNEAQLDKSGLPSDRFFAERPEGSVSTLKIQRTQQEDSAVYLCASSLRQARAGYTFGSGTRLTVV.

The rearrangement uses TRBV5-1 and TRBJ1-4; the D gene is possibly TRBD1 (5 bases). Trimming left V 4 bases short and J 6 bases short, with 13 bases between. Germline V CDR1 and CDR2: SGHRS, YFSETQ. This CDR3 spans 14 amino acids. CDR3 DNA: TGCGCCAGCAGCCCCGGGAGGGGAGATGAAAAACTGTTTTTT. Encoded protein: CASSPGRGDEKLFF.

The chain recombines TRBV5-1 with TRBJ1-1; tentative D call: TRBD1 (6 bases). This CDR3 is built from 14 residues. Germline loops: CDR1 SGHRS, CDR2 YFSETQ. V was trimmed by 4 bases and J by 5 bases, leaving 15 bases between them. The CDR3 coding sequence is TGCGCCAGCAGCCCCCAGGGGACGAGGACTGAAGCTTTCTTT. Protein sequence: CASSPQGTRTEAFF.

The chain has TRBV19 and TRBJ1-2, with D tentatively TRBD1 (6 bases). Trimming took off 9 bases at V and 6 bases at J, with 17 bases between the two ends. Looked up from germline, CDR1 is LNHDA and CDR2 is SQIVND (reference sequence). The CDR3 totals 13 residues. CDR3 coding DNA: TGTGCCAGCAAAAACCTAGGGGGTGATGGCTACACCTTC. It encodes CASKNLGGDGYTF. The complete variable domain, with remaining parts taken from reference TRBV19 and TRBJ1-2, reads DGGITQSPKYLFRKEGQNVTLSCEQNLNHDAMYWYRQDPGQGLRLIYYSQIVNDFQKGDIAEGYSVSREKKESFPLTVTSAQKNPTAFYLCASKNLGGDGYTFGSGTRLTVV.

The chain joins TRBV18 to TRBJ1-1; 12 bases match TRBD1. The CDR3 has 19 amino acids. Germline V gene lookup returns CDR1 KGHSH and CDR2 LQKENI. J lost 5 bases, V lost 3 bases, and 16 bases had no gene match. In DNA form, the CDR3 reads TGTGCCAGCTCACCCCTCCCATACGGGACAGGGGGCAAAGGGACTGAAGCTTTCTTT. This sequence encodes CASSPLPYGTGGKGTEAFF. The full variable domain, its missing parts supplied by reference TRBV18 and TRBJ1-1, is NAGVMQNPRHLVRRRGQEARLRCSPMKGHSHVYWYRQLPEEGLKFMVYLQKENIIDESGMPKERFSAEFPKEGPSILRIQQVVRGDSAAYFCASSPLPYGTGGKGTEAFFGQGTRLTVV.

This clone was recorded a few times. J is TRBJ1-5 and V is TRBV12-5; 12 bases align to TRBD1. V lost 1 base, J lost 5 bases, and 3 bases stayed unmatched. Germline values: CDR1 LGHNT, CDR2 FRNRAP. The CDR3 contains 16 residues. The CDR3 protein is CASGLGDRGHDQPQHF. For the CDR3, the DNA is TGTGCTAGTGGTTTGGGGGACAGGGGGCACGATCAGCCCCAGCATTTT.